Sequencing of this TCR beta chain was carried out in a study of cytomegalovirus exposure and HLA in healthy donors (dated by TCRdb to between 2016 and 2019). Background for the entire study: In an earlier analysis of roughly 500 of the donors, approximately 260 Gb of sequence data and about 110 million unique TCR beta sequences from about 179 million T cells were reported. An early release that covered roughly 600 HLA-typed donors contained about 290 gigabases of sequencing data and around 80 million unique TCR sequences. The genetic ancestry cluster associated with self-reported Caucasian donors included 80% to 90% of the roughly 400 genotyped donors. The study was designed to test whether signatures of past pathogen exposure could be identified by cataloging public T cell receptors. The study profiled the T cell repertoires of 666 subjects by immunosequencing and related them to cytomegalovirus serostatus. A separate validation cohort of 100 to 150 different subjects was used in addition to the roughly 670-subject first cohort. To predict cytomegalovirus infection status, the study combined high-throughput TCR immunosequencing, statistical association of individual TCRs with disease status, and machine learning. To study patterns of TCR occurrence, a later analysis re-analyzed previously published TCR beta repertoires from 600 to 750 donors and added high-resolution HLA genotyping. The later analysis used no new phenotypic data to find candidate immune exposures, relying instead on TCR beta sequences and their occurrence across donors. An earlier analysis of 587 of the donors used high-throughput TCR beta sequencing to judge whether each TCR beta V gene segment behaved as functional or pseudogenic. Donor age, sex, ethnicity and CMV serostatus were compiled together with the repertoire data. A later genetic analysis took genome-wide SNP genotypes for about 55% of the roughly 670 donors and used that subset as a discovery cohort. All discovery cohort repertoires had been generated using a single sequencing platform. HLA typing covered class I and class II loci at four-digit resolution. The number of donors typed differed by locus, with 629-630 for A, B, C, DRB1 and DQB1, roughly 520 for DQA1, 600 to 610 for DPA1, and under 490 for DPB1. Roughly 5 DR-DQ haplotypes were handled as single units for association and clustering, since linkage in the cohort was strong. Among about 400 genotyped donors of the cohort, an average of roughly 230,000 unique TCR beta nucleotide sequences was sequenced per donor, of which roughly 17% were non-productive.

The cohort comprised 550 to 700 healthy bone marrow donors. At the time of sampling, all cohort members were nominally healthy, though unrecorded immune exposures were likely present. The donor was CMV seronegative and belonged to the group of 320 or so seronegative cohort members. Every donor gave a peripheral blood sample, and the peripheral blood mononuclear cells from that sample were used for TCR beta sequencing. Genomic DNA was extracted from the blood cell samples with the Qiagen DNeasy Blood Extraction Kit. The CDR3 has 22 amino acids, counting the end cysteine and phenylalanine. The sequence is cut down to CDR3 DNA, 66 bases in frame from base 1. Library generation was performed with the immunoSEQ multiplex PCR assay. The multiplex PCR relied on a mix of 60 forward primers for TCR Vbeta segments and 13 reverse primers for TCR Jbeta segments. The CDR3 region of rearranged TCR beta genes was amplified from genomic DNA by a multiplex PCR assay. On the Illumina HiSeq System, the amplified TCR beta libraries were sequenced as 87-base-pair reads. The authors' pipeline ran thus. Across the 640 or so repertoires, a later analysis counted about 81 million unique TCR beta chains, 9 million to 14 million of which were shared by at least two donors. To remove PCR and sequencing errors, raw reads were error-corrected and collapsed into unique sequences using a nearest-neighbor algorithm that merged closely related sequences. V, D and J gene segments were assigned by aligning CDR3 sequences to IMGT reference sequences. For a sequence to be retained, a match of at least six nucleotides to both a V gene segment and a J gene segment was required. Rearrangements were classified as productive when the CDR3 lacked stop codons and remained in frame with V and J, and all other rearrangements were classified as non-productive. CDR3 was defined by IMGT convention, running from the second conserved V-encoded cysteine to the conserved J-encoded phenylalanine. The earlier analysis of 587 of the donors excluded any sequence lacking an unambiguous match to a single V gene segment. In an earlier analysis of some 590 of the donors, a V segment was called functional when productive rearrangements were above 56.7%, and segregating when the standard deviation between donors exceeded 5%. To diagnose cytomegalovirus status from the catalog of TCR beta chain sequences, a statistical classification framework was built. V and J gene assignment, in a later analysis, came from comparing TCR nucleotide sequences with IMGT/GENE-DB human TR gene sequences. Using the TCRdist pipeline, a later analysis assigned CDR3 sequences along with most-parsimonious VDJ recombination scenarios. In a later analysis, each TCR beta chain was defined by its CDR3 amino acid sequence together with its V-gene family, and reads without a unique V-gene family were excluded. To address suspected cross-contamination and a sequencing artifact, a later analysis removed 592 highly shared, low-generation-probability nucleotide sequences. In a later analysis, a clonal expansion index for each public chain was calculated from normalized within-repertoire ranks of inferred template counts. In a later analysis, generation probabilities were computed using a VDJ recombination model fitted to out-of-frame rearrangements, and the results were checked against IGoR. A later analysis scored TCR-TCR, TCR-HLA and TCR-CMV co-occurrence with hypergeometric tests, applying a repertoire-size bias correction to TCR pairs. False discovery rates were estimated in a later analysis by permuting HLA or CMV assignments 20 times. In a later analysis, co-occurring TCRs were grouped using DBSCAN, and TCRdist sequence similarity was added for clustering within HLA-allele-positive subsets. Repertoires with fewer than 30,000 or more than 120,000 public chains were left out of co-occurrence clustering, as were five repertoires with anomalous nucleotide sharing. This immuneACCESS table, as held by TCRdb, lists in-frame sequences with V and J called but not all clones. Of the missing ones, under half trace to an unresolved V gene in checked studies; the others have no known cause. The V and J calls and clone size were taken over from that table, and D and trimming were inferred from the DNA. A total of about 120,000 clones appear in this sample, over 60% of them only once. Of the sample, 2.7% is held by the ten largest clones.

Overall results and qualifications from the work: Because HLA typing was unavailable for some donors at each locus, only the typed subset was used in association tests. The classifier was reported to diagnose cytomegalovirus status with high specificity and sensitivity in both the original and validation cohorts. In this cohort, only TCR beta chains were sequenced, and detectable features were limited by the absence of alpha or paired-chain data. According to a later analysis, TCR association rates differed among HLA loci, with DRB1 alleles showing the most associated TCRs and HLA-C alleles showing the fewest. A total of around 150 TCR beta chains were listed by the study as associated with cytomegalovirus. When HLA alleles, especially DR and DQ, strongly co-occurred, attributing TCR associations to individual alleles was difficult. An earlier analysis of several hundred of the donors showed that most TCR beta V segments appeared in productive rearrangements either about 87% or about 30% of the time, which broadly matched IMGT annotations. It was suggested by the authors that the approach could potentially be generalized to other disease states and immunological phenotypes. In a later analysis, HLA-associated TCR beta chains showed more clonal expansion and lower generation probabilities than non-associated chains that were equally common. A cluster of highly shared sequence variants was judged likely to be a technical artifact of the sequencing pipeline. A later genetic analysis associated a missense DCLRE1C variant with V-gene and J-gene trimming of TCR beta chains, and an independent cohort replicated the association. In a later analysis, about 16,000 TCR beta sequences were associated with specific HLA alleles at a false discovery rate of 0.05. Presence/absence analyses assumed roughly uniform sequencing depth across donors, an assumption that may not hold. Most TCR sequences were seen in very few donors, while some public TCRs were found in many individuals. According to a later analysis, parvovirus B19, influenza, CMV and Epstein-Barr virus appeared linked to several top co-occurrence clusters. Linkage disequilibrium might explain the correlated functional status among segregating V segments, but an unknown experimental factor could not be excluded. According to a later analysis, most CMV-associated TCR beta chains appeared to be HLA-restricted, and the HLA associations seemed to be driven largely by CMV exposure. For the cohort, immune exposure information was limited to CMV serostatus. Because counts were too low, seventeen rarely observed V segments, including chromosome 9 orphons, were left out of the earlier analysis of roughly 600 of the donors. According to a later genetic analysis, donors in an Asian-associated ancestry cluster had fewer N-insertions in productive TCRs than the approximately 670-donor mean. Because the 87-base-pair reads could not distinguish some IMGT-functional V segments, including TRBV6-2 and TRBV6-3, those segments were excluded. In vitro tests confirmed that three of the cytomegalovirus-associated TCR beta chains recognize cytomegalovirus antigens. A further reported finding was that TCR beta sequences accurately predicted the HLA-A and HLA-B alleles for most subjects in the first cohort.

This clone was seen once. What this receptor recognizes is not known. Base qualities are missing; no much larger clone stands one base away. The sample taken for sequencing was PBMCs. This sequence originates from a female donor in good health and CMV-seronegative. The receptor chain draws on TRBV21-1 and TRBJ1-2; the table names TRBD1, a call not compared with the DNA. TRBV21-1 is reported as a pseudogene. This receptor carries the CDR3 CASSKALFPSGTGGALLYGYTF. The nucleotide sequence reads TGTGCCAGCAGCAAAGCGCTTTTCCCCTCCGGGACAGGGGGCGCGTTACTCTATGGCTACACCTTC.